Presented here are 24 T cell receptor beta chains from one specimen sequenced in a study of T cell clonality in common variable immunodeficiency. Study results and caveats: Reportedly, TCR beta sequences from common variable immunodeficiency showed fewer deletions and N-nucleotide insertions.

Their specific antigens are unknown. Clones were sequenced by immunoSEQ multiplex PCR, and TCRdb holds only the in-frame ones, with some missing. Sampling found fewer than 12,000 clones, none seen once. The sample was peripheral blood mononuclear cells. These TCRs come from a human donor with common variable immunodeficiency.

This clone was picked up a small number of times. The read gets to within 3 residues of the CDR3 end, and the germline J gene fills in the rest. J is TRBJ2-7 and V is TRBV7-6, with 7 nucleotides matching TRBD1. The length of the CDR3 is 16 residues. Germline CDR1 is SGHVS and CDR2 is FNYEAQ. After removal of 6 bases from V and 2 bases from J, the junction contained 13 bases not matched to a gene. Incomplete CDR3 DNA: TGTGCCAGCAGTGTAGTTACGGACAGGCGGCCCTACGAG. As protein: CASSVVTDRRPYE. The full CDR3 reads CASSVVTDRRPYEQYF.

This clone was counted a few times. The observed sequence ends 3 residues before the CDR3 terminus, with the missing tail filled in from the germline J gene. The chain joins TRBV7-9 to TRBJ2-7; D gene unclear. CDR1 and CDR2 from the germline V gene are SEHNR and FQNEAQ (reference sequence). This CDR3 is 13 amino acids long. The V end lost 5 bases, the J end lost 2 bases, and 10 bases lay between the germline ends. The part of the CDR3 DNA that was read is TGTGCCAGCAGCCCCATAGTTCCCTACGAG. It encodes CASSPIVPYE. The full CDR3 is CASSPIVPYEQYF.

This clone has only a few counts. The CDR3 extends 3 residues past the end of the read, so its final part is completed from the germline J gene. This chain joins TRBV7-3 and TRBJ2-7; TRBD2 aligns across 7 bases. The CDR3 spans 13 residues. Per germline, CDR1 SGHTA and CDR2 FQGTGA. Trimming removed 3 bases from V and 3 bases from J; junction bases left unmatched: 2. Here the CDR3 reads CASSLVAGYEQYF. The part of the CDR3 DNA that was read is TGTGCCAGCAGCTTGGTAGCGGGCTACGAG.

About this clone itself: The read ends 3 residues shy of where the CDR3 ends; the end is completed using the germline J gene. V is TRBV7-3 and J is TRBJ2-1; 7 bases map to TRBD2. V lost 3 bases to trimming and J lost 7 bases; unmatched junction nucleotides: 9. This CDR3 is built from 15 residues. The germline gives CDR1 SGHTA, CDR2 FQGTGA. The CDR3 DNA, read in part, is TGTGCCAGCAGCTTGAGACTAGCAGGCCATAATGAG. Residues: CASSLRLAGHNE. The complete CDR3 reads CASSLRLAGHNEQFF.

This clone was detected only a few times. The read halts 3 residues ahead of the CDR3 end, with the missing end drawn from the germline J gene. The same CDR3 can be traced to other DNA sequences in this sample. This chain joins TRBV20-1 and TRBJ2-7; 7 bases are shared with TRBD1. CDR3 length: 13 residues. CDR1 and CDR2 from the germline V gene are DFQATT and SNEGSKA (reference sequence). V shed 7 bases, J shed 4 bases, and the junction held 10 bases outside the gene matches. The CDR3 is CSGRQGEWYEQYF. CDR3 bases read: TGCAGTGGGCGACAGGGAGAATGGTACGAG.

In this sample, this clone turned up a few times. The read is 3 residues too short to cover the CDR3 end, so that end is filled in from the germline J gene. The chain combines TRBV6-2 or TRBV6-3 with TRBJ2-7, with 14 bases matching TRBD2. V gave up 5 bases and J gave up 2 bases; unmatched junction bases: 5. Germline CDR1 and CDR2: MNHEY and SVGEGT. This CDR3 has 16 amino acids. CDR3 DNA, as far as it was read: TGTGCCAGCAGTCAACCGGGACTAGCGGGAGCCTACGAG. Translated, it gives CASSQPGLAGAYE. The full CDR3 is CASSQPGLAGAYEQYF.

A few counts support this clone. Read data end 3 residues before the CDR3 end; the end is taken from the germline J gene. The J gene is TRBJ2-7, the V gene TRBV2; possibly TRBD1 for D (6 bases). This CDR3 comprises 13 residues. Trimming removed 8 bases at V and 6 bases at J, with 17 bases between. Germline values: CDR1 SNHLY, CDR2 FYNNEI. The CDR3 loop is CASEQGKLTEQYF. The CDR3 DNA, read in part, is TGTGCCAGCGAGCAGGGGAAACTCACCGAG.

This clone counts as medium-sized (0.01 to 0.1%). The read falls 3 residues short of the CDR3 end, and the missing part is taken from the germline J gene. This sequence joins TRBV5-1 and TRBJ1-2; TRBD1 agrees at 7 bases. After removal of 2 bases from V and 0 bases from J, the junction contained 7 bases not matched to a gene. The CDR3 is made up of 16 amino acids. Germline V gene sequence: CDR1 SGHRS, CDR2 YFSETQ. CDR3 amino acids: CASSLGQVRTNYGYTF. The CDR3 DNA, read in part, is TGCGCCAGCAGCTTAGGACAGGTTCGGACTAACTATGGC.

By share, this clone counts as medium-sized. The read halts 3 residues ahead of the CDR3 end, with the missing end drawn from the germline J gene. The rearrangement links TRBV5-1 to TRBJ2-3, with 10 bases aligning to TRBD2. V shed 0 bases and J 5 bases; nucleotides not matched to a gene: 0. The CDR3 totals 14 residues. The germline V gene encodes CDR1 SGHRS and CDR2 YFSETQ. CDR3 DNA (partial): TGCGCCAGCAGCTTGGGACTAGCGGGAGATACG. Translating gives CASSLGLAGDT. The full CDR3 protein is CASSLGLAGDTQYF.

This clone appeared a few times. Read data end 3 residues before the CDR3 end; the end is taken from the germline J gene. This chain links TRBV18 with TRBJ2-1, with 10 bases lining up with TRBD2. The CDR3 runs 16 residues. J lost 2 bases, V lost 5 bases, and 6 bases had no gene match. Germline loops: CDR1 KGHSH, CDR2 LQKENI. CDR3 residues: CASSGTSGVAYNEQFF. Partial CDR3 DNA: TGTGCCAGCTCAGGCACTAGCGGGGTCGCCTACAATGAG.

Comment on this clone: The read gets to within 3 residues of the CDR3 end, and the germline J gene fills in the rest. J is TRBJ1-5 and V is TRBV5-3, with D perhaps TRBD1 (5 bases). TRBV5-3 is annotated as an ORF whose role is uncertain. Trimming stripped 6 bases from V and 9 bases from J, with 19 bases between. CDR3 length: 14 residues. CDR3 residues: CARIYLGGEPPQHF. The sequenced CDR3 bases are TGTGCCAGAATATATTTGGGGGGGGAACCGCCC.

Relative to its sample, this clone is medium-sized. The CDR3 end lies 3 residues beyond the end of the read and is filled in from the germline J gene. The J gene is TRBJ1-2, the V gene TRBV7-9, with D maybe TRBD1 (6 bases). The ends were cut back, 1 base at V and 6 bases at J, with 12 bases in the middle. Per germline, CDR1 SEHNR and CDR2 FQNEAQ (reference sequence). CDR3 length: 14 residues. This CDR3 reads CASSLGGGQDGYTF. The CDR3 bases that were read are TGTGCCAGCAGCTTAGGGGGGGGCCAGGATGGC.

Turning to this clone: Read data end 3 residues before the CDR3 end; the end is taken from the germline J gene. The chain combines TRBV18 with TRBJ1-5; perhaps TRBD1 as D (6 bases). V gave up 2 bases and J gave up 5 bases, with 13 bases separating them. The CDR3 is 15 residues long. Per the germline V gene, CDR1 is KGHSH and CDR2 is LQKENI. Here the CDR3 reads CASSPVTGSDQPQHF. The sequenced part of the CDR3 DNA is TGTGCCAGCTCACCAGTAACAGGGAGTGATCAGCCC. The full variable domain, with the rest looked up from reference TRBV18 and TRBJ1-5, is NAGVMQNPRHLVRRRGQEARLRCSPMKGHSHVYWYRQLPEEGLKFMVYLQKENIIDESGMPKERFSAEFPKEGPSILRIQQVVRGDSAAYFCASSPVTGSDQPQHFGDGTRLSIL.

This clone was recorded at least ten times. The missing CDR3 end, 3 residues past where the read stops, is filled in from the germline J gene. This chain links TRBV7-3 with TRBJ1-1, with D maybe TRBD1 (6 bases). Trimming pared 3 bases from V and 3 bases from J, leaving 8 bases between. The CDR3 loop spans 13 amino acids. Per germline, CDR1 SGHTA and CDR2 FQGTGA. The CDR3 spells CASSFSGDTEAFF. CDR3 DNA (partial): TGTGCCAGCAGCTTTTCAGGGGACACTGAA. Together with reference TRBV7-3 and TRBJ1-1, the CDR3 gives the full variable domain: GAGVSQTPSNKVTEKGKYVELRCDPISGHTALYWYRQSLGQGPEFLIYFQGTGAADDSGLPNDRFFAVRPEGSVSTLKIQRTERGDSAVYLCASSFSGDTEAFFGQGTRLTVV.

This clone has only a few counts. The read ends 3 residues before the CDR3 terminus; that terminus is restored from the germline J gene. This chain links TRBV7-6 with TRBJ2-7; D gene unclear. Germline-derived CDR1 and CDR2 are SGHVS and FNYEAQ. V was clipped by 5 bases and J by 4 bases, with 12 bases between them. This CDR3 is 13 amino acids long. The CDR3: CASSVGQKYEQYF. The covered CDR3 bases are TGTGCCAGCAGCGTAGGGCAGAAGTACGAG.

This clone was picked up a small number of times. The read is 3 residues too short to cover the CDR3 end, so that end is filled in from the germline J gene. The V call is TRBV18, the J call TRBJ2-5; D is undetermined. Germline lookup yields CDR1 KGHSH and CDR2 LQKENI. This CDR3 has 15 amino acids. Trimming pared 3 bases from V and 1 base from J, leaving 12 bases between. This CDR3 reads CASSPSAASQETQYF. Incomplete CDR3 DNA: TGTGCCAGCTCACCCTCCGCCGCGAGCCAAGAGACC.

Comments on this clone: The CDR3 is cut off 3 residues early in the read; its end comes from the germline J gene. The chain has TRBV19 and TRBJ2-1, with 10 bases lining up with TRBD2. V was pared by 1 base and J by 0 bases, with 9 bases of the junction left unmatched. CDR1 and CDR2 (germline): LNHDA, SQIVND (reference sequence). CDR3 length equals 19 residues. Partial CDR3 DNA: TGTGCCAGTAGTATAGTGACTAGCGGGCCTCTAAGCTCCTACAATGAG. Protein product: CASSIVTSGPLSSYNE. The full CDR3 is CASSIVTSGPLSSYNEQFF.

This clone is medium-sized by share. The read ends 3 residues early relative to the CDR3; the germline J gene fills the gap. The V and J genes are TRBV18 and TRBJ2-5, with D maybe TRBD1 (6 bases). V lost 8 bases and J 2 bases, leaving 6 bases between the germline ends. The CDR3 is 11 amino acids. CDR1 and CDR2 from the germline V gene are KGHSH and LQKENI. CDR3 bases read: TGTGCCAGCGGGACACAAGAGACC. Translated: CASGTQET. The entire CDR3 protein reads CASGTQETQYF. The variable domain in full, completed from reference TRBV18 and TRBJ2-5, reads NAGVMQNPRHLVRRRGQEARLRCSPMKGHSHVYWYRQLPEEGLKFMVYLQKENIIDESGMPKERFSAEFPKEGPSILRIQQVVRGDSAAYFCASGTQETQYFGPGTRLLVL.

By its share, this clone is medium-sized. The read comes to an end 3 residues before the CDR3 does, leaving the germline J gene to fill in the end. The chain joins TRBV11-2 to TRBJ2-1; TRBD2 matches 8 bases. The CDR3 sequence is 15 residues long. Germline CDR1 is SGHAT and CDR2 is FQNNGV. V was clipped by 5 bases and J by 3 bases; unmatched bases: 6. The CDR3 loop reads CASSPPGLVYNEQFF. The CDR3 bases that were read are TGTGCCAGCAGCCCCCCGGGACTAGTCTACAATGAG.

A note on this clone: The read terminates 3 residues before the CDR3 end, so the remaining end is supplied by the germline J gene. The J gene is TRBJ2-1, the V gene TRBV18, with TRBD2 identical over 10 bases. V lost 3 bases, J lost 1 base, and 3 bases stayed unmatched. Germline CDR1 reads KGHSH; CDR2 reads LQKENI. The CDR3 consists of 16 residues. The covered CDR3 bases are TGTGCCAGCTCACCCTTAGCGGGAGGTTCCTACAATGAG. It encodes CASSPLAGGSYNE. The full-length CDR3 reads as CASSPLAGGSYNEQFF.

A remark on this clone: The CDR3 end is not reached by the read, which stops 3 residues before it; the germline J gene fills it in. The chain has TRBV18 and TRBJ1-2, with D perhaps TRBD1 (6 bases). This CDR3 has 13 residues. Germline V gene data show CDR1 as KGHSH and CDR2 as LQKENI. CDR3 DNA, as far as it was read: TGTGCCAGCTCACAAGACAGGTATATCGGC. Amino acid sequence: CASSQDRYIG. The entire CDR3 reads CASSQDRYIGYTF.

The CDR3 DNA, read in part, is TGTGCCAGCAGCTTCACAGGCCTCTCAGAA. It translates to CASSFTGLSE. The complete CDR3 sequence is CASSFTGLSEAFF. This chain joins TRBV7-9 and TRBJ1-1, with D maybe TRBD1 (5 bases). The sequence runs out 3 residues before the end of the CDR3; the remainder is reconstructed from the germline J gene. Germline CDR1 SEHNR, CDR2 FQNEAQ (reference sequence). The CDR3 is made up of 13 amino acids.

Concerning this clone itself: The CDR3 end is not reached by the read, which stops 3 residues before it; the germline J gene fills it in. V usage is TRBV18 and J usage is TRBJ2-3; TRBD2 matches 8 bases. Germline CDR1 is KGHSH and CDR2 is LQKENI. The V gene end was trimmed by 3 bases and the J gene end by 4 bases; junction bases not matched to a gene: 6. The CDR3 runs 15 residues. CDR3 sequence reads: CASSPPSLAADTQYF. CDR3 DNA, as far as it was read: TGTGCCAGCTCACCGCCGTCACTAGCGGCAGATACG. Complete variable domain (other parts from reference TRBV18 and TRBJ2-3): NAGVMQNPRHLVRRRGQEARLRCSPMKGHSHVYWYRQLPEEGLKFMVYLQKENIIDESGMPKERFSAEFPKEGPSILRIQQVVRGDSAAYFCASSPPSLAADTQYFGPGTRLTVL.

The CDR3 spells CASRQAGPNTEAFF. The CDR3 bases that were read are TGTGCCAGCAGGCAGGCGGGCCCGAACACTGAA. The V gene is TRBV6-2 or TRBV6-3, the J gene TRBJ1-1; D gene uncertain. The CDR3 end falls 3 residues outside the read, so it is completed with the germline J gene. The V and J ends lost 6 bases and 1 base respectively, with 12 bases between them. In germline, CDR1 is MNHEY, CDR2 SVGEGT. The length of the CDR3 is 14 residues.